This T cell receptor beta chain was sequenced during a study of shared clonotypes between healthy human individuals. There were only Caucasian adults among the donors, and all lived in Nashville, Tennessee. Each CD8 memory set brought CD45RO+ cells together with CCR7-negative CD45RA+ TemRA cells. Comment on this clone: The target antigen is unknown.

Notes on the study in general: Sampling covered blood only; tissue repertoires likely differ. The study generally estimated greater richness for naive than memory subsets.

Using immunoSEQ multiplex PCR, the repertoire was profiled, and TCRdb retains in-frame clones only, with some absent. The repertoire holds fewer than 150,000 clones, about 67% seen once, with around 24% in the top ten. The length of the CDR3 is 17 residues. The germline gives CDR1 MGHRA, CDR2 YSYEKL. Trimming pared 3 bases from V and 2 bases from J, leaving 17 bases between. The sample consisted of memory CD8+ T cells sorted from blood. The subset: CD45RO+ cells pooled with CCR7-negative TemRA cells. The chain recombines TRBV4-1 with TRBJ1-5, with D unclear. This TCR was sampled from a woman aged 25 to 39 in good health. CDR3 coding DNA: TGCGCCAGCAGCCATCCGAAGGGAGATTCGGGCAATCAGCCCCAGCATTTT. This encodes CASSHPKGDSGNQPQHF.